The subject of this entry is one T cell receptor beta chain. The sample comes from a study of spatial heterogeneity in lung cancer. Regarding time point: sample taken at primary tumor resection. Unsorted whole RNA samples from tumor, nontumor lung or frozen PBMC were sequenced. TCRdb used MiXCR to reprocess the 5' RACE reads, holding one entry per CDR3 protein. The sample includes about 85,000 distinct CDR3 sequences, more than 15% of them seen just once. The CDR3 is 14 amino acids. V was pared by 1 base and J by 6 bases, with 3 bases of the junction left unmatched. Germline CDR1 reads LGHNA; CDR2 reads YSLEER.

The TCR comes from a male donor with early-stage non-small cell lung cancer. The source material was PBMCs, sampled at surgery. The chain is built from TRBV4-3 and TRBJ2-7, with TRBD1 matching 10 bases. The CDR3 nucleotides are TGCGCCAGCAGCCAAGGACAGGGGGCAGGCGAGCAGTACTTC. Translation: CASSQGQGAGEQYF.